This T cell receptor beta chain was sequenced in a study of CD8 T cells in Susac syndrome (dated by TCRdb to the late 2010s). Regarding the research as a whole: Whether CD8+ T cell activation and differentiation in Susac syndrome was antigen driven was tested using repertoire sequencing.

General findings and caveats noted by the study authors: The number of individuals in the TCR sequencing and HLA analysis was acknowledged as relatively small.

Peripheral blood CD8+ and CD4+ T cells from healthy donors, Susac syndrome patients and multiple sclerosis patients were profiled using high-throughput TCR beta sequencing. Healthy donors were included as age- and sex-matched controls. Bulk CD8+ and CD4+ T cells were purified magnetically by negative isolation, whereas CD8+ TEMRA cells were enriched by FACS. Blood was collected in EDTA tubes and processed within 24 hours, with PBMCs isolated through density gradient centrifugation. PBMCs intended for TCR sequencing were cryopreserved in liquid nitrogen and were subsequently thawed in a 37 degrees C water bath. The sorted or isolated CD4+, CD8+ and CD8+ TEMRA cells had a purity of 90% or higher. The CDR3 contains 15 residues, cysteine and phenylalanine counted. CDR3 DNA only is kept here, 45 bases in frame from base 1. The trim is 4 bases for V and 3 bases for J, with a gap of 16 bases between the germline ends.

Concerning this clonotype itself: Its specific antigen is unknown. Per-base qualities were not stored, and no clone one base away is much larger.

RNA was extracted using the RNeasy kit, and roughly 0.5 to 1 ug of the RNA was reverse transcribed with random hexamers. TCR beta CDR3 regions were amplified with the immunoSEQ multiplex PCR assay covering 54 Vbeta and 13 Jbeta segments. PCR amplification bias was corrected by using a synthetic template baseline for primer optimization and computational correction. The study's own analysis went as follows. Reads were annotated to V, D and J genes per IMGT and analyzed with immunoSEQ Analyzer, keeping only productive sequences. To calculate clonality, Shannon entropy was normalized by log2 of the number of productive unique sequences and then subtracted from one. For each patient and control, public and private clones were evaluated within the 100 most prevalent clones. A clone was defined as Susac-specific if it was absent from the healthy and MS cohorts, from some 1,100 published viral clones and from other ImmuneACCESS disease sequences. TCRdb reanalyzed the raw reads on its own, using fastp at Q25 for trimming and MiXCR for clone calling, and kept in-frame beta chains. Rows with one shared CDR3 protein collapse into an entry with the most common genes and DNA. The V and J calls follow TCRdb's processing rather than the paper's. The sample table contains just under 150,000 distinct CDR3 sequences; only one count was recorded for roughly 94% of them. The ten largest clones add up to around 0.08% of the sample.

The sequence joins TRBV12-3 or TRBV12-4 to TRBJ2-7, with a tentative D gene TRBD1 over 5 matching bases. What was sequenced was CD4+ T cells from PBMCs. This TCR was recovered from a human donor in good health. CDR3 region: CASSSSPKGNYEQYF. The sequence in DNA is TGTGCCAGCAGTTCCTCTCCTAAGGGGAACTACGAGCAGTACTTC.